The rows below give T cell receptor beta chains drawn from one sample of a study of cytomegalovirus exposure and HLA in healthy donors. TCRdb's table, derived via immunoSEQ multiplex PCR, lists solely in-frame clones and lacks some. Here the sample spans under 150,000 clones, about three quarters being singletons. The sample consisted of PBMCs. The origin of the receptors is a male donor in good health and CMV-seropositive. The CDR3 runs from the conserved cysteine through the conserved F or W. D genes are given only for firm matches.

V	J	D	CDR3
TRBV6-6	TRBJ2-3	NA	CASSRQRTSTDTQYF
TRBV7-9	TRBJ2-1	NA	CASSVSGNAYNEQFF
TRBV5-6	TRBJ1-1	NA	CASSLGRDTEAFF
TRBV11-1	TRBJ2-3	NA	CASSLGLFLVADTQYF
TRBV19	TRBJ2-2	NA	CASSSSPGLQNTGELFF
TRBV11-3	TRBJ2-1	NA	CASSLRRSSSYNEQFF
TRBV7-3	TRBJ2-2	NA	CASSFFPGGELFF
TRBV4-3	TRBJ2-1	NA	CASSQWGTSVGQFF
TRBV9	TRBJ2-3	TRBD2	CASSPGTSGGYTQYF
TRBV30	TRBJ2-7	NA	CAWSPGSSYEQYF
TRBV9	TRBJ2-7	NA	CASSVAGDEQYF
TRBV2	TRBJ2-1	TRBD2	CASSEVGTSGRNEQFF
TRBV18	TRBJ2-1	NA	CASTPQGRLPSSSSYNEQFF
TRBV27	TRBJ1-2	NA	CASSPGVADYGYTF
TRBV7-2	TRBJ2-7	TRBD1	CASSSVRTGSKDEQYF
TRBV9	TRBJ2-1	TRBD2	CASSVGLAGGIYNEQFF
TRBV5-6	TRBJ2-1	NA	CASSPVVGRGFF
TRBV19	TRBJ1-5	NA	CASSSGSPNQPQHF
TRBV5-8	TRBJ2-1	NA	CASSSPSAGSSYNEQFF
TRBV28	TRBJ2-7	NA	CASSLPGQVGEQYF
TRBV5-1	TRBJ1-1	TRBD1	CASSFRTGEDEAFF
TRBV27	TRBJ2-2	NA	CASSLTGNTGELFF
TRBV10-3	TRBJ2-5	NA	CAISEFSERTQETQYF
TRBV10-2	TRBJ2-7	TRBD2	CASSEFSGSSYEQYF
TRBV10-3	TRBJ2-1	TRBD1	CAISGVGATGQYNEQFF
TRBV4-1	TRBJ2-7	TRBD1	CASSLSGTGASEQYF
TRBV11-1	TRBJ1-6	TRBD1	CASSLSLTGTDSPLHF
TRBV28	TRBJ2-7	NA	CASSLGQTGRYEQYF
TRBV5-1	TRBJ1-1	NA	CASSSGGYTEAFF
TRBV9	TRBJ1-1	NA	CASSVQGTNTEAFF
TRBV4-1	TRBJ1-5	NA	CASSQGIRGASNQPQHF
TRBV19	TRBJ1-1	NA	CASSPPGGHTEAFF
TRBV12-5	TRBJ1-6	TRBD1	CASGLGGTGGLFSSPLHF
TRBV9	TRBJ2-1	NA	CASSQTTSSYNEQFF
TRBV25-1	TRBJ1-1	TRBD1	CASSEFGRGVAAFF
TRBV4-3	TRBJ2-7	NA	CASSQDEGGGGSKYEQYF
TRBV5-1	TRBJ1-2	TRBD1	CASSLGQGAIYGYTF
TRBV30	TRBJ1-3	NA	CACPFPQGTGNTIYF
TRBV29-1	TRBJ1-3	NA	CSVVFTGDSGNTIYF
TRBV5-8	TRBJ2-1	TRBD2	CASSLGSGSLVEQFF
TRBV7-9	TRBJ2-4	TRBD2	CASTVAGGQNIQYF
TRBV19	TRBJ2-7	NA	CASRPAGRAYEQYF
TRBV6-5	TRBJ2-1	TRBD2	CASSLGGRASNEQFF
TRBV27	TRBJ1-2	NA	CASSLSNLVPGYGYTF
TRBV11-2	TRBJ2-1	NA	CASSLVTGNNEQFF
TRBV7-3	TRBJ2-2	TRBD2	CASSLFGLAGNPGELFF
TRBV7-7	TRBJ2-3	TRBD1	CASSPGTGRTDTQYF
TRBV12-5	TRBJ2-7	TRBD2	CASGSTLAGGRFYEQYF
TRBV5-4	TRBJ2-1	TRBD2	CASSLRLAGNNEQFF
TRBV9	TRBJ2-1	NA	CASSVVSGPYNEQFF
TRBV29-1	TRBJ2-1	TRBD1	CSANPGQLNEQFF